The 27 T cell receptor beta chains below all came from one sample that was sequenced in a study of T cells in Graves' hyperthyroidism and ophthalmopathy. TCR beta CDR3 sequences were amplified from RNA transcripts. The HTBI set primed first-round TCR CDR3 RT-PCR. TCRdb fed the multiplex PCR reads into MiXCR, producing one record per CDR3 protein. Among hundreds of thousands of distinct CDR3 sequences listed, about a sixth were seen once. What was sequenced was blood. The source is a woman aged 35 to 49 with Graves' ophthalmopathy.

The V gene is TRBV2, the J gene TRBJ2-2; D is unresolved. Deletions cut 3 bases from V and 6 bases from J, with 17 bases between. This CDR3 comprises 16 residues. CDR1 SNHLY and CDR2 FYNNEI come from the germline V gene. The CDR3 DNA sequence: TGTGCCAGCAGTGATTTGGTAGTGGCCTACTCCGGGGAGCTGTTTTTT. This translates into CASSDLVVAYSGELFF.

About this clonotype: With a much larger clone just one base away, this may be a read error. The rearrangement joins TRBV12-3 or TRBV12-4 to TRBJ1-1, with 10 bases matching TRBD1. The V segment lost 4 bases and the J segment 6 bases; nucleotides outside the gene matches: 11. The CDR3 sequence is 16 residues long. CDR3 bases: TGTGCCAGCAGTTCGGGACAGGGGCGGAAAAGGGCTGAAGCTTTCTTT. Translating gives CASSSGQGRKRAEAFF.

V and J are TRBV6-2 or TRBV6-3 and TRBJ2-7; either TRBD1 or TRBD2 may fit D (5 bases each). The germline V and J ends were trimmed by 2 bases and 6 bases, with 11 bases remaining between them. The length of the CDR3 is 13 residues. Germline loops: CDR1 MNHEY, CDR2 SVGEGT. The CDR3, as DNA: TGTGCCAGCAGTTACGTCTGGGACGGCGAGCAGTACTTC. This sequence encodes CASSYVWDGEQYF.

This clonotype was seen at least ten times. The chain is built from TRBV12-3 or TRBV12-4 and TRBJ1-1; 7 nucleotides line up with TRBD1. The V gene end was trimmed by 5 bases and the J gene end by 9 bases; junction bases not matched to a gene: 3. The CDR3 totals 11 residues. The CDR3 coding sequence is TGTGCCAGCAGTCCGGGACAGAAAGCTTTCTTT. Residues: CASSPGQKAFF.

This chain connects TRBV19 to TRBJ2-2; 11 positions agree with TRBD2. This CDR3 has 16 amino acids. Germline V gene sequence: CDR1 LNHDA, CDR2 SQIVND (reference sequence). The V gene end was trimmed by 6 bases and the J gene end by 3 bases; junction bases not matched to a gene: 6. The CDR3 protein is CASSLLAGGDTGELFF. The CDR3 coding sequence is TGTGCCAGTAGCCTCCTAGCGGGGGGAGACACCGGGGAGCTGTTTTTT.

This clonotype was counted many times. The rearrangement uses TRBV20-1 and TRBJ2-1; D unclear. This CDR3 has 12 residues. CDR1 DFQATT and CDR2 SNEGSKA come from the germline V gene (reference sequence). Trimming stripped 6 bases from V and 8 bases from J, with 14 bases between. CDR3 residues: CSATAILHEQFF. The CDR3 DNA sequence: TGCAGTGCCACCGCAATACTTCATGAGCAGTTCTTC.

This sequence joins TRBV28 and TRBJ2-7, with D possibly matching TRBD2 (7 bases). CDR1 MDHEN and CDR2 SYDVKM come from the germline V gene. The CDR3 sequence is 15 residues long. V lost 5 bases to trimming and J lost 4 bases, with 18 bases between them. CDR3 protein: CASSRPRGARYEQYF. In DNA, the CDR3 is TGTGCCAGCAGTCGCCCTCGGGGGGCCAGATACGAGCAGTACTTC.

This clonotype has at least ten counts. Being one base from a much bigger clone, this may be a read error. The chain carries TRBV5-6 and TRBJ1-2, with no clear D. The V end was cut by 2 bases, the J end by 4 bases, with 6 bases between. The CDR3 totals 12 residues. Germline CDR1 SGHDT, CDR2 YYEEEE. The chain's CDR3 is CASSLGTYGYTF. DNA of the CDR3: TGTGCCAGCAGCTTAGGAACCTATGGCTACACCTTC.

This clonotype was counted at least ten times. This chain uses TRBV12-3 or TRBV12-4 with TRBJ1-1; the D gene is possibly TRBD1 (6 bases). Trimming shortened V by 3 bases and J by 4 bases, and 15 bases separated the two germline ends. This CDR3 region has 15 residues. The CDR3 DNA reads TGTGCCAGCAGTTTGGGGGCCGCCTCGGGCACTGAAGCTTTCTTT. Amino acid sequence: CASSLGAASGTEAFF.

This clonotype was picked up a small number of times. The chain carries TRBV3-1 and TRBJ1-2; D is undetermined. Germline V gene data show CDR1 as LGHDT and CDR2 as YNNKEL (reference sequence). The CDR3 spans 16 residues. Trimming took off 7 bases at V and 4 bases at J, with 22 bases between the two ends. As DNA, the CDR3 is TGTGCCAGCAATAAAAGCCGCGGACGGCCCTTCTATGGCTACACCTTC. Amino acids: CASNKSRGRPFYGYTF.

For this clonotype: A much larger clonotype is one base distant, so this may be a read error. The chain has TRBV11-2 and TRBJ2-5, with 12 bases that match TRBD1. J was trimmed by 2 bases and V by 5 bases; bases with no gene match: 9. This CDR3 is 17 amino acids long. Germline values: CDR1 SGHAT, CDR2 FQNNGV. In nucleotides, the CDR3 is TGTGCCAGCAGCACTCACCGGGACAGGGGGCTACAAGAGACCCAGTACTTC. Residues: CASSTHRDRGLQETQYF.

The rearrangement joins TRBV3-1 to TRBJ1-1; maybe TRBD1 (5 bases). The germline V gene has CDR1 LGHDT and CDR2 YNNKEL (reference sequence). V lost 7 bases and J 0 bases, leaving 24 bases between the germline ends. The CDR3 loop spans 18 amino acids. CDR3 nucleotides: TGTGCCAGCAATGGAGCAACAGGTTGCCGGGGGGTGAACACTGAAGCTTTCTTT. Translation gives CASNGATGCRGVNTEAFF.

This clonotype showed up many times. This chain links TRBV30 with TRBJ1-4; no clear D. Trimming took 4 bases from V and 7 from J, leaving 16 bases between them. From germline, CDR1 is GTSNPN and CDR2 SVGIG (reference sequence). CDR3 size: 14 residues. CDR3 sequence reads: CAWTRFSKVEKLFF. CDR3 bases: TGTGCCTGGACGAGGTTTTCGAAGGTTGAAAAACTGTTTTTT.

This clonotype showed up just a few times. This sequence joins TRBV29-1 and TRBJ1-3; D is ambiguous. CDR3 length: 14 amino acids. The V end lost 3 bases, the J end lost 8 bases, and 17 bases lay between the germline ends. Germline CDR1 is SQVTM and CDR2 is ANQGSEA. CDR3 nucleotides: TGCAGCGTTGAGGTTCTTAATAAAAGAGACACCATATATTTT. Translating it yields CSVEVLNKRDTIYF.

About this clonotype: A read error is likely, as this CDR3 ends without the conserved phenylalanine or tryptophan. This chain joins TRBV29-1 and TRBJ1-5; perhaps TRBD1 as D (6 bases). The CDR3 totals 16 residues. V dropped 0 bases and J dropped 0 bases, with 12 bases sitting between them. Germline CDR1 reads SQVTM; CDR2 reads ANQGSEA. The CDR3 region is CSVEDEGQTSNQPQHS. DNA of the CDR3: TGCAGCGTTGAAGATGAAGGACAGACTAGCAATCAGCCCCAGCATTCT.

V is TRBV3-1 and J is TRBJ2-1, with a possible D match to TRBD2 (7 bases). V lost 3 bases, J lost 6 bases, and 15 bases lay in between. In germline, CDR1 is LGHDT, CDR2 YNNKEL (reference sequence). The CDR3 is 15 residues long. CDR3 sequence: CASSHQGSGVNEQFF. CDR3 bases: TGTGCCAGCAGCCACCAGGGGAGCGGGGTCAATGAGCAGTTCTTC.

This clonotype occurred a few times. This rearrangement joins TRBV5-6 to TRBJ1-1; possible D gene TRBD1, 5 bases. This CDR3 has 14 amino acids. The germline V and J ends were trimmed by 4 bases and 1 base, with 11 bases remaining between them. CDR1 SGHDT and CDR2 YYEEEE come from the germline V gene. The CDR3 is CASSGAGQNTEAFF. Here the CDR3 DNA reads TGTGCCAGCAGCGGCGCAGGGCAGAACACTGAAGCTTTCTTT.

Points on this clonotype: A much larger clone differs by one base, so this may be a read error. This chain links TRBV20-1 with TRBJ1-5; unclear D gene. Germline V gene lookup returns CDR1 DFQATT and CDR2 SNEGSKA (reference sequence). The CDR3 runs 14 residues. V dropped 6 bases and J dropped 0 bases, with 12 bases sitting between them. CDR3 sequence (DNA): TGCAGTGCCATCGAGGGCAGTAGCAATCAGCCCCAGCATTTT. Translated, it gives CSAIEGSSNQPQHF.

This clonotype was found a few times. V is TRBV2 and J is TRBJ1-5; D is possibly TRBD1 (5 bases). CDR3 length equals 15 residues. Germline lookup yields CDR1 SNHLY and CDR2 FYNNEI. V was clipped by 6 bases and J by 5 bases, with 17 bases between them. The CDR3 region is CASSAGLMMDQPQHF. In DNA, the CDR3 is TGTGCCAGCAGCGCGGGACTGATGATGGATCAGCCCCAGCATTTT.

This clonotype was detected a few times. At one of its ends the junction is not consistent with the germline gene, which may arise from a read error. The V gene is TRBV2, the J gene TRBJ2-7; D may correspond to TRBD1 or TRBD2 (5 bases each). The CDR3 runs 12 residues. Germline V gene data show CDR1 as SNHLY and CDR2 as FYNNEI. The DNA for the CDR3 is TGCGCCAGCAAGGTGGGACCCGACGAGCAGTACTTC. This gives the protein CASKVGPDEQYF.

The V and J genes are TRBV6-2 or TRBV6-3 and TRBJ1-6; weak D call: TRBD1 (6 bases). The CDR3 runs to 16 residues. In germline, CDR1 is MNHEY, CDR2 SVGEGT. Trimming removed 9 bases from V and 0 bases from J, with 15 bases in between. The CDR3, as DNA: TGTGCCAGTATAGTAGGGGGGTTCTCCTATAATTCACCCCTCCACTTT. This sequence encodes CASIVGGFSYNSPLHF.

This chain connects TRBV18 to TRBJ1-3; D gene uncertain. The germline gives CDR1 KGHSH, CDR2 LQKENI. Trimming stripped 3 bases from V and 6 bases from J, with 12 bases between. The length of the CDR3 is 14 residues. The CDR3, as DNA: TGTGCCAGCTCACCCGGAGACTTACAAAACACCATATATTTT. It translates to CASSPGDLQNTIYF.

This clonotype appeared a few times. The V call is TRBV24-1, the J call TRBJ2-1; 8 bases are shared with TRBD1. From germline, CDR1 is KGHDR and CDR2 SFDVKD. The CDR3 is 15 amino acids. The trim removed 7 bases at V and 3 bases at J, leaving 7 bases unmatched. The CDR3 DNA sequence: TGTGCCACCAGCGCATCAGGGGGCGTCTACAATGAGCAGTTCTTC. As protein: CATSASGGVYNEQFF.

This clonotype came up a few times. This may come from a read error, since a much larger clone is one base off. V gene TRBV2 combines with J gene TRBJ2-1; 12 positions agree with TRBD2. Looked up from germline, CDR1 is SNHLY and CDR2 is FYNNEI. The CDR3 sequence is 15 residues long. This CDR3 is CASSDGTSGYKEQFF. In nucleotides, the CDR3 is TGTGCCAGCAGTGATGGGACTAGCGGGTACAAGGAGCAGTTCTTC.

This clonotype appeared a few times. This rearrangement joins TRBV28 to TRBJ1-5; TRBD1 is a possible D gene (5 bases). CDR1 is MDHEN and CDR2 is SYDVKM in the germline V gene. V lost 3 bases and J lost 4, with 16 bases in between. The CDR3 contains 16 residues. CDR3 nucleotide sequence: TGTGCCAGCAGTTTCGATCTCGTAAGGGGTAATCAGCCCCAGCATTTT. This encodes CASSFDLVRGNQPQHF.

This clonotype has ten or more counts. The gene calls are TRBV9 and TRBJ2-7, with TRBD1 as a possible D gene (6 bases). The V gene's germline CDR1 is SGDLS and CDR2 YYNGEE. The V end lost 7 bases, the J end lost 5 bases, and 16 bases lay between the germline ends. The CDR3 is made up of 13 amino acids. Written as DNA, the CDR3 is TGTGCCAGCTCCAGGGGCGGACACGACGAGCAGTACTTC. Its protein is CASSRGGHDEQYF.

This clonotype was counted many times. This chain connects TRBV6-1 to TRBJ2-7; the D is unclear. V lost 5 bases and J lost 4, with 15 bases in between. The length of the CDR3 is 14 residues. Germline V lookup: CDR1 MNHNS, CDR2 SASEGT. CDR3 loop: CASSTLPNFYEQYF. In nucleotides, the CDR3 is TGTGCCAGCAGTACCTTGCCAAACTTTTACGAGCAGTACTTC.